One T cell receptor beta chain is described in this entry. No antigen is known for it. These data belong to a study of Ad26.COV2.S vaccination and SARS-CoV-2 variants. Overall study results and limits: Similar non-spike TCR breadth was seen in vaccine and placebo recipients.

The treatment was: 15 to 20 received Ad26.COV2.S at low or high dose, single or two shots; 5 received placebo; per-sample allocation not given. Sampling occurred on day 63 after the first vaccine or placebo injection. The CDR3 contains 13 residues. Germline assignment: CDR1 SGHDT and CDR2 YYEEEE. V was pared by 0 bases and J by 3 bases, with 4 bases between. Generated by immunoSEQ multiplex PCR, the TCRdb table keeps only in-frame clones and is missing some. The sample lists about 350,000 clones, roughly 84% occurring once. The starting material was peripheral blood, obtained in a trial of Ad26.COV2.S vaccine versus placebo. The source is a person aged 18-60 years who received the Ad26.COV2.S COVID-19 vaccine or a placebo. The rearrangement joins TRBV5-6 to TRBJ2-1; D is ambiguous. The CDR3 spells CASSLGNYNEQFF. Here the CDR3 DNA reads TGTGCCAGCAGCTTGGGGAACTACAATGAGCAGTTCTTC. Complete variable domain (other parts from reference TRBV5-6 and TRBJ2-1): DAGVTQSPTHLIKTRGQQVTLRCSPKSGHDTVSWYQQALGQGPQFIFQYYEEEERQRGNFPDRFSGHQFPNYSSELNVNALLLGDSALYLCASSLGNYNEQFFGPGTRLTVL.